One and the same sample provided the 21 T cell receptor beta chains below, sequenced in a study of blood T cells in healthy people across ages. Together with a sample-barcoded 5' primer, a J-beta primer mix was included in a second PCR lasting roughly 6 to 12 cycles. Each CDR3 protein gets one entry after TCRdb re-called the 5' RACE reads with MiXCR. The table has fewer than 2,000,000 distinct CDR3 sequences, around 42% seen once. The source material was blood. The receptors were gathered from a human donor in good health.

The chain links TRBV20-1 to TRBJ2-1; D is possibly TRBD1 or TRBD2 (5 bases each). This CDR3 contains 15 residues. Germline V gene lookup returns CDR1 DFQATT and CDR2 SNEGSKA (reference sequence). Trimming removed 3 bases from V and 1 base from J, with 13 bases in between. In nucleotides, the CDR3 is TGCAGTGCTAGTATCGGGGCGACGTCCTACAATGAGCAGTTCTTC. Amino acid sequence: CSASIGATSYNEQFF.

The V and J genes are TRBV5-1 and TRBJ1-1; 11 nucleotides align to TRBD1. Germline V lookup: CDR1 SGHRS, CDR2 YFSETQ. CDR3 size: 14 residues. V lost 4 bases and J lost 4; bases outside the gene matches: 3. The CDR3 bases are TGCGCCAGCAGCACGGGACAGGGGGTCACTGAAGCTTTCTTT. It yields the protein CASSTGQGVTEAFF.

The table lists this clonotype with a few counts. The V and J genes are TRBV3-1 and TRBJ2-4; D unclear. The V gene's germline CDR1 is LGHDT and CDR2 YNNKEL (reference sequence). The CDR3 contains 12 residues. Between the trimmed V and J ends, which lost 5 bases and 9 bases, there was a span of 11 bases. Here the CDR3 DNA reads TGTGCCAGCAGCTTATTCTCGAGCATTCAGTACTTC. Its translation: CASSLFSSIQYF.

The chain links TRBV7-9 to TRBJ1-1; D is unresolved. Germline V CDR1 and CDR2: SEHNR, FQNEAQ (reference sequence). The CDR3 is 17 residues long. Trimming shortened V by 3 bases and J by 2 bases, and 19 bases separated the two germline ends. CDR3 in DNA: TGTGCCAGCAGCTTCCCAACTGGACCCAACCTAAACACTGAAGCTTTCTTT. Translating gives CASSFPTGPNLNTEAFF.

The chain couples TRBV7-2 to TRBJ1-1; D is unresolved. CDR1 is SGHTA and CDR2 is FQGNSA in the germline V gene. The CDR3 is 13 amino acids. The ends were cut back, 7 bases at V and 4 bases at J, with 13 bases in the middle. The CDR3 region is CASNVGIGTEAFF. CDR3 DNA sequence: TGTGCCAGCAATGTCGGGATAGGCACTGAAGCTTTCTTT.

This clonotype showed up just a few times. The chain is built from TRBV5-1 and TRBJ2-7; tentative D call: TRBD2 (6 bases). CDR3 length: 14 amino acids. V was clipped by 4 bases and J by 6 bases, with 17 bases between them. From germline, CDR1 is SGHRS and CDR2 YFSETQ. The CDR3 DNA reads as TGCGCCAGCAGCCTAGGGGTCCAGGGAGGCGAGCAGTACTTC. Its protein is CASSLGVQGGEQYF. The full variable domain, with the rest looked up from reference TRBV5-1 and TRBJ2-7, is KAGVTQTPRYLIKTRGQQVTLSCSPISGHRSVSWYQQTPGQGLQFLFEYFSETQRNKGNFPGRFSGRQFSNSRSEMNVSTLELGDSALYLCASSLGVQGGEQYFGPGTRLTVT.

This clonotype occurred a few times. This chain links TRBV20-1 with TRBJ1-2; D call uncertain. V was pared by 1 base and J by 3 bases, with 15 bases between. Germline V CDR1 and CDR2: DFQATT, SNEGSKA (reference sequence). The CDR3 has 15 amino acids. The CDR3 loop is CSARGRQVEDYGYTF. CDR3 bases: TGCAGTGCTAGAGGCCGGCAGGTCGAGGACTATGGCTACACCTTC.

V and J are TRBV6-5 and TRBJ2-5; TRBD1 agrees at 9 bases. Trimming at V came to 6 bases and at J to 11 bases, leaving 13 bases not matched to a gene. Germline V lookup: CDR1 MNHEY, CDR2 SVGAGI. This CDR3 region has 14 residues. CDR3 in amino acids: CASRDRGRLLKQYF. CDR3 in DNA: TGTGCCAGCAGGGACAGGGGACGTCTCCTCAAGCAGTACTTC.

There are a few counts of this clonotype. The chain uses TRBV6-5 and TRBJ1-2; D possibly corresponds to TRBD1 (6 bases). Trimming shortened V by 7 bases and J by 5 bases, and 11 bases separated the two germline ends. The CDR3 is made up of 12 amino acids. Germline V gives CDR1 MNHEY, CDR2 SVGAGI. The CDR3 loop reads CASKLQGYGYTF. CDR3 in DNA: TGTGCCAGCAAGCTACAGGGTTATGGCTACACCTTC.

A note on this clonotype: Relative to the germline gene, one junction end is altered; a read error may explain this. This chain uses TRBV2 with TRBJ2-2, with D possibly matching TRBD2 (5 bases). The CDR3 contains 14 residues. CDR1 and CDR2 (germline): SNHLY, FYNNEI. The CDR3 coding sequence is TGCGCCGGCAGACTAACCTTGAACACCGGGGAGCTGTTTTTT. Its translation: CAGRLTLNTGELFF.

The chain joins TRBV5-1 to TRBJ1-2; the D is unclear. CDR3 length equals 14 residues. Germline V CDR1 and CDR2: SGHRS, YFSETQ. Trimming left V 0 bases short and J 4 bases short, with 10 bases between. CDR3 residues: CASSLADPVYGYTF. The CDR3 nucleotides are TGCGCCAGCAGCTTGGCCGACCCTGTCTATGGCTACACCTTC.

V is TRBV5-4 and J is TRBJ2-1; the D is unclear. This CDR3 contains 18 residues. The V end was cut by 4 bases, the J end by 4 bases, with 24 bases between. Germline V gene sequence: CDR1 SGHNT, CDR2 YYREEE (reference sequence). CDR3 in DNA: TGTGCCAGCAGCCCGCTGCGGTTCGCCAGCGCGCTATACAATGAGCAGTTCTTC. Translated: CASSPLRFASALYNEQFF.

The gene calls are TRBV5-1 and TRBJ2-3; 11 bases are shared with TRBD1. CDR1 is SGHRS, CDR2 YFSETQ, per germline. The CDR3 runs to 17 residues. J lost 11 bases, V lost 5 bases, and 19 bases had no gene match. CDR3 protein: CASRSTPDRGRLVVQYF. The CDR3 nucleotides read TGCGCCAGCAGGTCCACCCCGGACAGGGGGCGCCTGGTAGTGCAGTATTTT.

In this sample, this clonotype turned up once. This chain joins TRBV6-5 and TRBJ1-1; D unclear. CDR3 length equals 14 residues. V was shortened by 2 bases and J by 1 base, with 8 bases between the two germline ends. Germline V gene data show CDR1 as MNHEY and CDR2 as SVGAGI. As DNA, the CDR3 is TGTGCCAGCAGTTACGTGTTGGGGAACACTGAAGCTTTCTTT. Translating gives CASSYVLGNTEAFF.

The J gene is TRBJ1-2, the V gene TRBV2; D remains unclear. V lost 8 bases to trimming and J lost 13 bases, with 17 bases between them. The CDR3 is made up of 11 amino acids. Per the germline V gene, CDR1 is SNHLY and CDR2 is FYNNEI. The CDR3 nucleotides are TGTGCCAGCGGAAAAGAGAGGCCCCCCACCTTC. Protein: CASGKERPPTF.

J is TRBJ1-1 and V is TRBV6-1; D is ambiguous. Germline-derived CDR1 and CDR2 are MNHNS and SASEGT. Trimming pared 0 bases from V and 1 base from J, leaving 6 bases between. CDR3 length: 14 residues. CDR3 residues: CASSEAYGNTEAFF. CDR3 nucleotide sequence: TGTGCCAGCAGTGAAGCTTACGGGAACACTGAAGCTTTCTTT.

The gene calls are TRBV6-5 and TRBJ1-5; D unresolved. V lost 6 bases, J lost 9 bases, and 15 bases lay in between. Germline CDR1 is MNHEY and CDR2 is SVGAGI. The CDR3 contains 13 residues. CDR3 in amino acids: CASSPGLQRPQHF. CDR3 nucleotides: TGTGCCAGCAGCCCGGGGTTACAACGGCCCCAGCATTTT.

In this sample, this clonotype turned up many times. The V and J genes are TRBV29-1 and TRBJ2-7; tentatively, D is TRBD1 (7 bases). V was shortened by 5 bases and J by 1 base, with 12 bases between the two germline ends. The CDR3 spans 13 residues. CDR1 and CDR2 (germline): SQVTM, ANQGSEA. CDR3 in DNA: TGCAGCGTTCGCAGGGGGGATTCCTACGAGCAGTACTTC. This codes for CSVRRGDSYEQYF.

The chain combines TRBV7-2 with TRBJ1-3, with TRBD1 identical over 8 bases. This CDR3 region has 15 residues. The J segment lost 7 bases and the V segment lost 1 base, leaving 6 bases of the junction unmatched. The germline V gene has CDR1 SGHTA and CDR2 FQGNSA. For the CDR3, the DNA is TGTGCCAGCAGCTTAGATGGGACAGGCGGGAACACCATATATTTT. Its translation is CASSLDGTGGNTIYF.

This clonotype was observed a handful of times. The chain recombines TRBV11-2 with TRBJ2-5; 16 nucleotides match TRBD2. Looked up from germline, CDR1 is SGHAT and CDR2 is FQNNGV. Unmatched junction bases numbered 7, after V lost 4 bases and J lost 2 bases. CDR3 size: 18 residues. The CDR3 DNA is TGTGCCAGCAGCTCGGGACTAGCGGGGGGGAAGAGACAAGAGACCCAGTACTTC. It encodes CASSSGLAGGKRQETQYF.

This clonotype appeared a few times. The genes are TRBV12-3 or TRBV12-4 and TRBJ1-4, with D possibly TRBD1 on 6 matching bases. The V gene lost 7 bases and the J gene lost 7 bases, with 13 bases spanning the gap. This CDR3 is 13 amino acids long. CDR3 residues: CASNRGALEKLFF. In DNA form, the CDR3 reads TGTGCCAGCAACCGGGGGGCCCTTGAAAAACTGTTTTTT.